This entry lists 20 T cell receptor beta chains sequenced from one sample in a study of CD8 T cells in ankylosing spondylitis. Study outcomes and limitations: What appeared characteristic of ankylosing spondylitis blood was a TCR beta motif of eight or nine highly homologous variants.

Their cognate antigens are unknown. TCRdb reanalysed the 5' RACE reads using MiXCR and keeps one entry per CDR3 protein. The profile covers some 800,000 distinct CDR3 sequences, with about 10% appearing a single time and 0.51% taken by the ten largest. The sample taken for sequencing was blood, either unsorted or a sorted T cell fraction (not recorded which). The receptors were sampled from a male donor with ankylosing spondylitis.

A few counts support this clonotype. CDR3 DNA: TGCAGTGCTCACCCCGGGACAGGGGATTTCGAGCAGTACTTC. It encodes CSAHPGTGDFEQYF. The chain carries TRBV20-1 and TRBJ2-7, with 10 bases that match TRBD1. The length of the CDR3 is 14 residues. Germline V gene data show CDR1 as DFQATT and CDR2 as SNEGSKA (reference sequence). With 5 bases clipped from V and 6 bases from J, the junction kept 10 bases outside the gene matches.

Only a few counts were recorded for this clonotype. The rearrangement joins TRBV20-1 to TRBJ2-2; TRBD2 agrees at 10 bases. The J segment lost 3 bases and the V segment lost 6 bases, leaving 4 bases of the junction unmatched. This CDR3 is built from 14 residues. Germline-derived CDR1 and CDR2 are DFQATT and SNEGSKA (reference sequence). CDR3 sequence reads: CSASLAGDTGELFF. The CDR3 coding sequence is TGCAGTGCCTCTCTAGCGGGGGACACCGGGGAGCTGTTTTTT.

This clonotype was found a few times. The genes are TRBV27 and TRBJ1-4; D unresolved. From germline, CDR1 is MNHEY and CDR2 SMNVEV (reference sequence). There are 15 residues in the CDR3. Trimming stripped 5 bases from V and 0 bases from J, with 10 bases between. CDR3 protein: CASSGRSATNEKLFF. The CDR3 region has the DNA TGTGCCAGCAGTGGTAGGAGTGCAACTAATGAAAAACTGTTTTTT.

This clonotype was counted a few times. The gene calls are TRBV29-1 and TRBJ1-4; no definite D call. Trimming removed 6 bases at V and 10 bases at J, with 9 bases between. Germline V gene lookup returns CDR1 SQVTM and CDR2 ANQGSEA. The CDR3 runs 10 residues. The CDR3 bases are TGCAGCGTCCTGATAGGAAAACTGTTTTTT. Protein: CSVLIGKLFF.

This clonotype was counted a few times. The chain links TRBV7-9 to TRBJ1-2; D unclear. Trimming cost V 4 bases and J 0 bases, with 18 bases left between them. The CDR3 length is 17 residues. CDR1 and CDR2 (germline): SEHNR, FQNEAQ (reference sequence). The CDR3 spells CASSWDASLDSNYGYTF. Here the CDR3 DNA reads TGTGCCAGCAGCTGGGATGCGTCCTTGGATTCTAACTATGGCTACACCTTC.

This clonotype was found a few times. This chain uses TRBV10-2 with TRBJ2-7, with D perhaps TRBD2 (6 bases). Trimming left V 3 bases short and J 3 bases short, with 12 bases between. Germline loops: CDR1 WSHSY, CDR2 SAAADI. The CDR3 runs to 14 residues. The CDR3 DNA reads as TGCGCCAGCAGTGATACCGGGACTTACTACGAGCAGTACTTC. Amino acids: CASSDTGTYYEQYF.

This clonotype appeared many times. This rearrangement joins TRBV7-2 to TRBJ2-5; 10 nucleotides agree with TRBD2. This CDR3 is 15 amino acids long. Trimming took 7 bases from V and 4 from J; bases not matched to a gene: 9. Germline CDR1 SGHTA, CDR2 FQGNSA. CDR3 DNA sequence: TGTGCCAGCACCCTAGCGGGAGTGGTTGGAGAGACCCAGTACTTC. As protein: CASTLAGVVGETQYF.

This clonotype was seen more than once but under ten times. The V and J genes are TRBV5-1 and TRBJ2-3; TRBD2 matches 10 bases. Germline V gives CDR1 SGHRS, CDR2 YFSETQ. The length of the CDR3 is 16 residues. V lost 4 bases, J lost 0 bases, and 5 bases stayed unmatched. In DNA form, the CDR3 reads TGCGCCAGCAGCGCGGGACTAGCGTTTAGCACAGATACGCAGTATTTT. Residues: CASSAGLAFSTDTQYF.

This clonotype was seen a few times. V usage is TRBV11-1 and J usage is TRBJ1-1; D gene uncertain. The germline V gene has CDR1 SGHAT and CDR2 FQDESV (reference sequence). V was clipped by 2 bases and J by 6 bases, with 13 bases between them. The CDR3 sequence is 14 residues long. For the CDR3, the DNA is TGTGCCAGCAGCTTAAGGGCCTCCGGATCTGAAGCTTTCTTT. Its protein is CASSLRASGSEAFF.

The rearrangement joins TRBV6-1 to TRBJ1-2; D possibly corresponds to TRBD1 (5 bases). Trimming removed 1 base at V and 2 bases at J, with 11 bases between. The CDR3 consists of 15 residues. Germline V lookup: CDR1 MNHNS, CDR2 SASEGT. The CDR3 region is CASSEGPGGNYGYTF. For the CDR3, the DNA is TGTGCCAGCAGTGAAGGACCGGGGGGAAACTATGGCTACACCTTC.

This clonotype was counted between two and nine times. The chain links TRBV18 to TRBJ2-7; D call uncertain. The V end lost 6 bases, the J end lost 5 bases, and 14 bases lay between the germline ends. The length of the CDR3 is 13 residues. Germline loops: CDR1 KGHSH, CDR2 LQKENI. The DNA for the CDR3 is TGTGCCAGCTCTCCCGGCAGCCGGAACGAGCAGTACTTC. Its translation: CASSPGSRNEQYF.

This clonotype was detected only a few times. This chain links TRBV7-2 with TRBJ2-7; 10 positions match TRBD2. Germline-derived CDR1 and CDR2 are SGHTA and FQGNSA. V shed 5 bases and J 2 bases; nucleotides not matched to a gene: 9. The CDR3 runs 16 residues. The CDR3 DNA sequence: TGTGCCAGCAGCCTCGGGACTAGCGCCGGAGCCTACGAGCAGTACTTC. Translated, it gives CASSLGTSAGAYEQYF.

This clonotype came up a few times. The chain is built from TRBV3-1 and TRBJ2-1, with 8 bases matching TRBD2. With 3 bases clipped from V and 12 bases from J, the junction kept 10 bases outside the gene matches. The germline gives CDR1 LGHDT, CDR2 YNNKEL (reference sequence). The CDR3 runs 14 residues. The CDR3 here is CASSHGTSSARQFF. The DNA for the CDR3 is TGTGCCAGCAGCCATGGGACTAGTAGCGCACGGCAGTTCTTC.

The chain joins TRBV20-1 to TRBJ1-1, with D possibly matching TRBD1 (5 bases). Germline CDR1 and CDR2: DFQATT and SNEGSKA (reference sequence). V shed 5 bases and J shed 4 bases, with 11 bases lying between them. The CDR3 has 12 amino acids. The CDR3 region has the DNA TGCAGTGCTCCCAGACAGCCCACTGAAGCTTTCTTT. It encodes CSAPRQPTEAFF.

Many counts were recorded for this clonotype. V and J are TRBV20-1 and TRBJ2-5, with TRBD2 matching 7 bases. V dropped 6 bases and J dropped 2; count of bases not matched to a gene: 6. Germline lookup yields CDR1 DFQATT and CDR2 SNEGSKA (reference sequence). The CDR3 contains 13 residues. CDR3 sequence reads: CSATAGPQETQYF. In nucleotides, the CDR3 is TGCAGTGCGACAGCGGGGCCACAAGAGACCCAGTACTTC.

This clonotype was detected many times. The rearrangement joins TRBV5-1 to TRBJ1-6; D unresolved. Per germline, CDR1 SGHRS and CDR2 YFSETQ. This CDR3 spans 13 amino acids. The V gene lost 4 bases and the J gene lost 6 bases, with 8 bases spanning the gap. CDR3 in amino acids: CASSQVTNSPLHF. The CDR3 DNA follows: TGCGCCAGCAGCCAGGTCACTAATTCACCCCTCCACTTT. The whole variable domain, remainder taken from reference TRBV5-1 and TRBJ1-6, is KAGVTQTPRYLIKTRGQQVTLSCSPISGHRSVSWYQQTPGQGLQFLFEYFSETQRNKGNFPGRFSGRQFSNSRSEMNVSTLELGDSALYLCASSQVTNSPLHFGNGTRLTVT.

The chain has TRBV7-3 and TRBJ2-2; 7 bases are shared with TRBD1. The V and J ends lost 1 base and 7 bases, in that order; junction bases with no gene match: 0. This CDR3 region has 13 residues. The germline CDR1 and CDR2 sequences are SGHTA and FQGTGA. Here the CDR3 DNA reads TGTGCCAGCAGCTTAAACAGGGGCGGGGAGCTGTTTTTT. It encodes CASSLNRGGELFF.

The V gene is TRBV24-1, the J gene TRBJ1-1; D perhaps matches TRBD1 (5 bases). Trimming stripped 8 bases from V and 0 bases from J, with 9 bases between. The CDR3 has 13 amino acids. Germline CDR1 KGHDR, CDR2 SFDVKD. The CDR3 here is CATKWGMNTEAFF. The CDR3 region has the DNA TGTGCCACCAAATGGGGGATGAACACTGAAGCTTTCTTT.

V and J are TRBV5-4 and TRBJ2-1; D gene uncertain. This CDR3 is built from 15 residues. Germline V CDR1 and CDR2: SGHNT, YYREEE (reference sequence). V lost 2 bases to trimming and J lost 0 bases, with 9 bases between them. The CDR3 spells CASSFERSSYNEQFF. The CDR3 coding sequence is TGTGCCAGCAGCTTCGAGAGGAGCTCCTACAATGAGCAGTTCTTC.

V usage is TRBV20-1 and J usage is TRBJ2-7; the D gene is possibly TRBD1 (5 bases). The CDR3 runs to 12 residues. The ends were cut back, 2 bases at V and 3 bases at J, with 8 bases in the middle. Per germline, CDR1 DFQATT and CDR2 SNEGSKA (reference sequence). The CDR3 reads CSARRQFYEQYF. CDR3 bases: TGCAGTGCTAGAAGACAGTTCTACGAGCAGTACTTC.